The 5 T cell receptor beta chains in this list originate from one sample, sequenced in a study of CD8 T cells in Susac syndrome. Random hexamers were used to reverse transcribe about 0.5 to 1 ug of RNA. Using its own MiXCR run on the immunoSEQ multiplex PCR reads, TCRdb lists one record per CDR3 protein. The table has about 180,000 distinct CDR3 sequences, around 94% seen once. Input material: CD4+ T cells from PBMCs. Receptor source: a human donor with Susac syndrome.

The gene calls are TRBV15 and TRBJ1-6; 8 bases agree with TRBD1. Germline V gene sequence: CDR1 LNHNV, CDR2 YYDKDF (reference sequence). This CDR3 contains 15 residues. The junction had 4 bases not matched to a gene; V was cut back by 0 bases and J by 9 bases. The CDR3 sequence is CATSRDRGLSSPLHF. CDR3 coding DNA: TGTGCCACCAGCAGAGACAGGGGGCTCAGTTCACCCCTCCACTTT. Full variable domain (missing parts from reference TRBV15 and TRBJ1-6): DAMVIQNPRYQVTQFGKPVTLSCSQTLNHNVMYWYQQKSSQAPKLLFHYYDKDFNNEADTPDNFQSRRPNTSFCFLDIRSPGLGDTAMYLCATSRDRGLSSPLHFGNGTRLTVT.

The J gene is TRBJ1-5, the V gene TRBV23-1; D not resolved. TRBV23-1 is an ORF, with its function uncertain. The germline V and J ends were trimmed by 6 bases and 0 bases, with 18 bases remaining between them. The CDR3 has 17 residues. The CDR3 DNA reads TGCGCCAGCAGCGACACCCAATGGGGTCCTAGCAATCAGCCCCAGCATTTT. Translated: CASSDTQWGPSNQPQHF.

The V gene is TRBV18, the J gene TRBJ2-7, with D maybe TRBD2 (6 bases). Trimming stripped 2 bases from V and 7 bases from J, with 12 bases between. This CDR3 is built from 13 residues. The germline V gene has CDR1 KGHSH and CDR2 LQKENI. The CDR3 DNA reads TGTGCCAGCTCACCATCGGAGGGCGGGGAGCAGTACTTC. This gives the protein CASSPSEGGEQYF.

The V and J genes are TRBV20-1 and TRBJ1-5; maybe TRBD1 (5 bases). From germline, CDR1 is DFQATT and CDR2 SNEGSKA (reference sequence). There are 14 residues in the CDR3. V was clipped by 7 bases and J by 0 bases, with 13 bases between them. The CDR3 spells CSVSTRVSNQPQHF. CDR3 DNA: TGCAGTGTCTCAACCAGGGTTAGCAATCAGCCCCAGCATTTT.

The chain is built from TRBV10-3 and TRBJ1-2, with 10 bases that match TRBD1. Germline V gives CDR1 ENHRY, CDR2 SYGVKD. The CDR3 extends over 15 amino acids. V shed 5 bases, J shed 4 bases, and the junction held 7 bases outside the gene matches. CDR3 in amino acids: CAISPPGQGSYGYTF. DNA for the CDR3: TGTGCCATCAGTCCTCCGGGACAGGGGAGCTATGGCTACACCTTC.